One and the same sample provided the 21 T cell receptor beta chains below, sequenced in a study of regulatory T cells in long-lasting Graves disease. In building TCR beta libraries, iRepertoire HTBI primers were used together with Arm-PCR of CDR3 regions. TCRdb re-called the multiplex PCR reads through MiXCR, storing one row per CDR3 protein. Among approximately 350,000 distinct CDR3 sequences listed, about a sixth were seen once. Time point reported: newly diagnosed GD, antithyroid drugs for less than 3 months. The TCR library used RNA extracted from PBMCs. This sample was also put to use in a study of T cells in Graves' hyperthyroidism and ophthalmopathy.

Here the sequenced sample was peripheral blood mononuclear cells (PBMCs), taken at new diagnosis, from a patient treated with antithyroid drugs. Every receptor here comes from a woman aged 18 to 35 with Graves disease.

J is TRBJ1-5 and V is TRBV7-9; perhaps TRBD1 as D (5 bases). Per germline, CDR1 SEHNR and CDR2 FQNEAQ (reference sequence). Trimming removed 3 bases from V and 1 base from J, with 19 bases in between. There are 18 residues in the CDR3. The CDR3, as DNA: TGTGCCAGCAGCTTTTCCGGGGCTAAGAAGGGGAGCAATCAGCCCCAGCATTTT. It specifies CASSFSGAKKGSNQPQHF.

As regards this clonotype: Relative to the germline gene, one junction end is altered; a read error may explain this. V and J are TRBV5-4 and TRBJ2-1; no definite D call. The CDR3 has 15 residues. CDR1 and CDR2 (germline): SGHNT, YYREEE (reference sequence). The CDR3 nucleotides are TGTGCCAGCAGCTTGCTTTCCACGATTCAGAGTGAGCAGTCCTTC. The encoded protein is CASSLLSTIQSEQSF.

This clonotype has a handful of counts. The chain has TRBV16 and TRBJ2-7; TRBD1 agrees at 10 bases. CDR1 is KGHSY and CDR2 is FQNENV in the germline V gene. Trimming cost V 3 bases and J 3 bases; bases outside gene matches: 5. The CDR3 covers 15 residues. The CDR3 DNA is TGTGCCAGCAGCCACCGCGGGACAGGGGACTACGAGCAGTACTTC. The encoded protein is CASSHRGTGDYEQYF.

This rearrangement joins TRBV3-1 to TRBJ2-5; 9 bases align to TRBD1. Germline values: CDR1 LGHDT, CDR2 YNNKEL (reference sequence). The CDR3 is 14 residues long. J was trimmed by 4 bases and V by 4 bases; bases with no gene match: 4. In nucleotides, the CDR3 is TGTGCCAGCAGCCGGGACAGGGTATCAGAGACCCAGTACTTC. This encodes CASSRDRVSETQYF.

This clonotype has at least ten counts. The rearrangement joins TRBV30 to TRBJ1-1; 9 bases agree with TRBD1. CDR3 length: 11 amino acids. V dropped 5 bases and J dropped 7; count of bases not matched to a gene: 2. The germline CDR1 and CDR2 sequences are GTSNPN and SVGIG (reference sequence). The CDR3 DNA follows: TGTGCCTGGGGACAGGGGAATGAAGCTTTCTTT. Translated: CAWGQGNEAFF. Drawing the rest from reference TRBV30 and TRBJ1-1, the complete variable domain is SQTIHQWPATLVQPVGSPLSLECTVEGTSNPNLYWYRQAAGRGLQLLFYSVGIGQISSEVPQNLSASRPQDRQFILSSKKLLLSDSGFYLCAWGQGNEAFFGQGTRLTVV.

The table lists this clonotype with a few counts. The V gene is TRBV10-3, the J gene TRBJ1-2, with 7 positions matching TRBD1. The germline V gene has CDR1 ENHRY and CDR2 SYGVKD. The CDR3 has 15 residues. Trimming took 3 bases from V and 2 from J; bases not matched to a gene: 6. CDR3 amino acids: CAISERGLSNYGYTF. The CDR3, as DNA: TGTGCCATCAGTGAAAGGGGGCTCTCCAACTATGGCTACACCTTC.

This clonotype was seen many times. The chain has TRBV20-1 and TRBJ2-7, with TRBD1 matching 7 bases. Germline V lookup: CDR1 DFQATT, CDR2 SNEGSKA (reference sequence). CDR3 length equals 13 residues. Trimming took 3 bases from V and 4 from J; bases not matched to a gene: 6. The chain's CDR3 is CSARKGGEYEQYF. The DNA for the CDR3 is TGCAGTGCTAGGAAAGGGGGCGAGTACGAGCAGTACTTC.

Ten or more counts support this clonotype. The V gene is TRBV6-1, the J gene TRBJ2-7; TRBD2 might be the D (5 bases). The CDR3 is 17 amino acids. From germline, CDR1 is MNHNS and CDR2 SASEGT. The ends were cut back, 0 bases at V and 0 bases at J, with 15 bases in the middle. DNA of the CDR3: TGTGCCAGCAGTGAAGCGCTTCTGACTATAAACTCCTACGAGCAGTACTTC. The encoded protein is CASSEALLTINSYEQYF.

This clonotype was recorded at least ten times. This chain links TRBV27 with TRBJ2-3, with TRBD2 matching over 9 bases. This CDR3 contains 21 residues. Germline CDR1 MNHEY, CDR2 SMNVEV (reference sequence). V gave up 5 bases and J gave up 2 bases; unmatched junction bases: 23. The CDR3 here is CASSPAPIPVAVAGDTDTQYF. Written as DNA, the CDR3 is TGTGCCAGCAGTCCCGCACCAATCCCGGTTGCGGTAGCGGGGGACACAGATACGCAGTATTTT.

Ten or more counts support this clonotype. The V call is TRBV5-1, the J call TRBJ2-1; 13 nucleotides line up with TRBD2. Losses at the gene ends were 2 bases for V and 4 bases for J; bases not matched to a gene: 6. Germline V gene data show CDR1 as SGHRS and CDR2 as YFSETQ. CDR3 length equals 17 residues. The chain's CDR3 is CASSFRTSGGEYNEQFF. For the CDR3, the DNA is TGCGCCAGCAGCTTCCGGACTAGCGGGGGAGAATACAATGAGCAGTTCTTC. Full variable domain (outside the CDR3, taken from reference TRBV5-1 and TRBJ2-1): KAGVTQTPRYLIKTRGQQVTLSCSPISGHRSVSWYQQTPGQGLQFLFEYFSETQRNKGNFPGRFSGRQFSNSRSEMNVSTLELGDSALYLCASSFRTSGGEYNEQFFGPGTRLTVL.

This clonotype appeared many times. The chain recombines TRBV11-2 with TRBJ1-6, with D unclear. CDR3 size: 15 residues. V lost 6 bases and J lost 4, with 13 bases in between. Germline lookup yields CDR1 SGHAT and CDR2 FQNNGV. For the CDR3, the DNA is TGTGCCAGCAGGTCCCCCGGGAAATATAATTCACCCCTCCACTTT. Amino acids: CASRSPGKYNSPLHF.

This clonotype was counted at least ten times. The chain carries TRBV12-3 or TRBV12-4 and TRBJ2-1; 7 bases line up with TRBD2. This CDR3 spans 14 amino acids. V trimming: 6 bases; J trimming: 6 bases; junction bases outside the gene matches: 8. Written as DNA, the CDR3 is TGTGCCAGCAGGGCCTCGGGAGGCAGCAATGAGCAGTTCTTC. It is translated as CASRASGGSNEQFF.

At least ten counts were recorded for this clonotype. The chain couples TRBV11-1 to TRBJ2-1; the match to TRBD2 covers 8 bases. CDR3 length: 15 residues. CDR1 and CDR2 from the germline V gene are SGHAT and FQDESV (reference sequence). The trim removed 5 bases at V and 1 base at J, leaving 4 bases unmatched. The CDR3 nucleotides are TGTGCCAGCAGCCTACTAGCGGTGTCCTACAATGAGCAGTTCTTC. Encoded protein: CASSLLAVSYNEQFF.

This clonotype was counted ten times or more. The genes are TRBV4-1 and TRBJ2-1, with 9 positions matching TRBD2. Germline CDR1 reads MGHRA; CDR2 reads YSYEKL. This CDR3 contains 16 residues. The junction had 10 bases not matched to a gene; V was cut back by 3 bases and J by 7 bases. Here the CDR3 reads CASSHPRRGGVNEQFF. Written as DNA, the CDR3 is TGCGCCAGCAGCCACCCGAGGCGGGGGGGCGTAAATGAGCAGTTCTTC.

This clonotype has at least ten counts. The chain employs TRBV11-2 and TRBJ2-1; TRBD2 aligns across 9 bases. The ends lost 3 bases at V and 1 base at J; junction bases unmatched: 4. Germline CDR1 reads SGHAT; CDR2 reads FQNNGV. This CDR3 has 16 amino acids. CDR3: CASSFSGGRSYNEQFF. CDR3 nucleotide sequence: TGTGCCAGCAGCTTTAGCGGGGGCCGATCCTACAATGAGCAGTTCTTC.

The chain carries TRBV9 and TRBJ1-1; D may be TRBD1 (6 bases). The germline gives CDR1 SGDLS, CDR2 YYNGEE. The CDR3 is made up of 15 amino acids. V shed 5 bases and J shed 8 bases, with 22 bases lying between them. Here the CDR3 reads CASSTFAGEASEAFF. Here the CDR3 DNA reads TGTGCCAGCAGTACTTTTGCAGGGGAGGCGTCGGAAGCTTTCTTT.

V and J are TRBV19 and TRBJ2-1; 11 bases fit TRBD1. The trim removed 4 bases at V and 7 bases at J, leaving 6 bases unmatched. The CDR3 runs 15 residues. Germline V CDR1 and CDR2: LNHDA, SQIVND (reference sequence). The CDR3 here is CASSTGTGGNNEQFF. The CDR3 DNA follows: TGTGCCAGTAGTACGGGGACAGGGGGTAATAATGAGCAGTTCTTC.

This sequence joins TRBV19 and TRBJ1-5; perhaps TRBD1 as D (5 bases). Germline V gene data show CDR1 as LNHDA and CDR2 as SQIVND (reference sequence). The CDR3 runs 12 residues. The V and J ends lost 9 bases and 4 bases respectively, with 10 bases between them. CDR3: CASRQLNQPQHF. Here the CDR3 DNA reads TGTGCCAGCCGACAGCTTAATCAGCCCCAGCATTTT.

At least ten counts were recorded for this clonotype. This chain uses TRBV6-1 with TRBJ1-2; D gene ambiguous. The germline V gene has CDR1 MNHNS and CDR2 SASEGT. Trimming took off 0 bases at V and 4 bases at J, with 9 bases between the two ends. The CDR3 length is 14 residues. CDR3 region: CASSEAVPGYGYTF. CDR3 nucleotide sequence: TGTGCCAGCAGTGAAGCAGTTCCGGGCTATGGCTACACCTTC.

This clonotype was counted once. No conserved phenylalanine or tryptophan ends this CDR3, so it is likely a read error. This rearrangement joins TRBV5-1 to TRBJ2-4, with D possibly matching TRBD1 (7 bases). Germline loops: CDR1 SGHRS, CDR2 YFSETQ. Trimming cost V 4 bases and J 7 bases, with 21 bases left between them. The CDR3 has 16 amino acids. The chain's CDR3 is CASSPGAEGARNIQYV. CDR3 nucleotides: TGCGCCAGCAGCCCGGGGGCGGAGGGGGCGAGGAACATTCAGTACGTC.

This clonotype was seen a few times. V gene TRBV5-1 combines with J gene TRBJ1-3, with no clear D. Germline V gene sequence: CDR1 SGHRS, CDR2 YFSETQ. The CDR3 runs 18 residues. Trimming removed 0 bases from V and 1 base from J, with 17 bases in between. CDR3 sequence: CASSLGGSRSVSGNTIYF. The CDR3 bases are TGCGCCAGCAGCTTGGGAGGCTCGAGATCTGTTTCTGGAAACACCATATATTTT.